This T cell receptor (beta chain) was sequenced for a study of cytomegalovirus exposure and HLA in healthy donors. As concerns this clone: Its antigen is not identified.

The CDR3 consists of 22 residues. Study-level points and caveats: Analysis performed later found around 15,000 TCR beta sequences associated with HLA alleles at 0.05 false discovery rate. Several V segments, TRBV6-2 and TRBV6-3 among them, could not be told apart and were dropped.

The PCR was carried out with 60 Vbeta primers and 13 Jbeta primers. Clones were read by immunoSEQ multiplex PCR, and TCRdb kept only the in-frame ones, dropping some. The table includes about 140,000 clones, roughly 83% detected once. The sequence was collected from a man aged 40-49 years in good health and CMV-seronegative. The chain is built from TRBV12-2 and TRBJ1-5; TRBD1 is the table's D call and was not checked against the DNA. TRBV12-2 is reported as a pseudogene. Sequenced input: PBMCs. The CDR3 here is CASRLEGGRDRGVVTSNQPQHF. In DNA form, the CDR3 reads TGTGCAAGTCGCTTAGAAGGCGGTCGGGACAGGGGGGTCGTTACGAGCAATCAGCCCCAGCATTTT.